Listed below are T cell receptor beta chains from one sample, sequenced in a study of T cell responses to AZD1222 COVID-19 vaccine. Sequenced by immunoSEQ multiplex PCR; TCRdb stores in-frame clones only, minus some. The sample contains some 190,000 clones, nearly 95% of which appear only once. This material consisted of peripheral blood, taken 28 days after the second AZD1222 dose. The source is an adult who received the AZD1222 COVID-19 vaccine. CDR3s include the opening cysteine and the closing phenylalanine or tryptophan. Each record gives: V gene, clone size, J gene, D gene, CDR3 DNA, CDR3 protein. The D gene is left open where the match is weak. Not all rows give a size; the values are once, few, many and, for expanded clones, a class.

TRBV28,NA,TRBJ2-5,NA,TGTGCCAGCCAGCCAGATAAAGAGACCCAGTACTTC,CASQPDKETQYF
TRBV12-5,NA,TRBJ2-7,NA,TGTGCTAGTGGTTTGGGAGGCTCCTACGAGCAGTACTTC,CASGLGGSYEQYF
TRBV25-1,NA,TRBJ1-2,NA,TGTGCCAGCAGTCGTGGCAGCCTGCGCTATGGCTACACCTTC,CASSRGSLRYGYTF
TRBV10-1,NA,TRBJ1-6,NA,TGCGCCAGCAGTGTCGACGCGAATTCACCCCTCCACTTT,CASSVDANSPLHF
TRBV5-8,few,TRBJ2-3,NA,TGTGCCAGCAGCTTGGAGACGGGTACGCAGTATTTT,CASSLETGTQYF
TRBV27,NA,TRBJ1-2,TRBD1,TGTGCCAGCAGTTTCAGGGGGATTAGTAACTATGGCTACACCTTC,CASSFRGISNYGYTF
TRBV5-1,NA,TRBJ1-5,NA,TGCGCCAGCAGTCCCAGGGAAGGCCTAAACCAGCCCCAGCATTTT,CASSPREGLNQPQHF
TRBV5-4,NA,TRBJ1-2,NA,TGTGCCAGCAGCTGGCCGGGACGTAACTATGGCTACACCTTC,CASSWPGRNYGYTF
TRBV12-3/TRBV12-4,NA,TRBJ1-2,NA,TGTGCCAGCTACGCTTCTAACTATGGCTACACCTTC,CASYASNYGYTF
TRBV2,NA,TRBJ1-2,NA,TGTGCCAGCAGAATCATCAAGGACAGCCGGGAGGGTAACTATGGCTACACCTTC,CASRIIKDSREGNYGYTF
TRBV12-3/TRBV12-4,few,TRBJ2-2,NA,TGTGCCAGCAGCCCCCCGAACACCGGGGAGCTGTTTTTT,CASSPPNTGELFF
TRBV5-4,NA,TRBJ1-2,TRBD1,TGTGCCAGCAGCTCGGGTCCAGGGGGTAGGGTCTATGGCTACACCTTC,CASSSGPGGRVYGYTF
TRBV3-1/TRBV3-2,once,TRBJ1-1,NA,TGTGCCAGCAGCCAAGAGGGGACGCGGGGGGCTTTCTTT,CASSQEGTRGAFF
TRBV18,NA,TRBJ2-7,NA,TGTGCCAGCTCACCACCGACACAGAGCAACCCCTACGAGCAGTACTTC,CASSPPTQSNPYEQYF
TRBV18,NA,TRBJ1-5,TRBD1,TGTGCCAGCTCACGAGGCAATAATGACAGGGTTGGGCAGCCCCAGCATTTT,CASSRGNNDRVGQPQHF
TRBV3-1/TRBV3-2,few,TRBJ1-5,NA,TGTGCCAGCAGCATAGGAAGCAATCAGCCCCAGCATTTT,CASSIGSNQPQHF
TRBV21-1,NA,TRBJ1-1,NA,TGTGCCAGCAGCAATGGTCTGGGGACTGAAGCTTTCTTT,CASSNGLGTEAFF
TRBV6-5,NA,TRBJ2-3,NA,TGTGCCAGCAGTTACTCGATGTGGGTGAGCACAGATACGCAGTATTTT,CASSYSMWVSTDTQYF
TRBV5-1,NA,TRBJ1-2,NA,TGCGCCAGCAGCTTGACAATAACCAACACTAACTATGGCTACACCTTC,CASSLTITNTNYGYTF
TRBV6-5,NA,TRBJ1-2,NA,TGTGCCAGCAAGGCCGGGAGCAAGGGTGGCTACACCTTC,CASKAGSKGGYTF
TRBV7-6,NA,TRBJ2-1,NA,TGTGCCAGCAGCACCTATCGGACGGTGTACAATGAGCAGTTCTTC,CASSTYRTVYNEQFF
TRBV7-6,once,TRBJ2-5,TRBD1,TGTGCCAGCAGCTTCAGGACAGGGGGCCCTAAAGAGACCCAGTACTTC,CASSFRTGGPKETQYF
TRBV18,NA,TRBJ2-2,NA,TGTGCCAGCTCACCACCGGGGGAACTCGGGGAGCTGTTTTTT,CASSPPGELGELFF
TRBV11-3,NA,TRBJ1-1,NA,TGTGCCAGCAGCTTAGAGGGGGTGAGCACTGAAGCTTTCTTT,CASSLEGVSTEAFF
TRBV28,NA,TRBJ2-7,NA,TGTGCCAGCAGTTATAGGAAGCAATACGAGCAGTACTTC,CASSYRKQYEQYF
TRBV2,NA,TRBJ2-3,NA,TGTGCCAGCACCTCCACAGATACGCAGTATTTT,CASTSTDTQYF
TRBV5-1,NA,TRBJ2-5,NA,TGCGCCAGCAGCTTGGGGTTCGGGCAGAGTAGTAGATTGCAAGAGACCCAGTACTTC,CASSLGFGQSSRLQETQYF
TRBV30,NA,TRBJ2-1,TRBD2,TGTGCCTGGGAAGAGCGGGGTTTTGAGCAGTTCTTC,CAWEERGFEQFF